This is a list of T cell receptor beta chains from one sample in a study of blood T cell repertoires in COVID-19. Libraries were prepared by immunoSEQ multiplex PCR; TCRdb keeps only in-frame clonotypes and omits some of them. The table records approximately 440,000 clones, 88% of them present only once. The sample consisted of peripheral blood. The source of these receptors is a woman aged 50 to 65 with COVID-19, enrolled during active disease. The CDR3 runs from the conserved cysteine through the conserved F or W. D genes are given only for firm matches. Size is omitted from some rows. Given values are once, few, many or a class for expanded clones.

>NA|TRBV28|TRBJ1-5|NA
CASGGHSNQPQHF
>NA|TRBV11-2|TRBJ1-2|TRBD1
CASSLRRQGNGYTF
>NA|TRBV11-2|TRBJ2-3|NA
CASSFGNTDTQYF
>few|TRBV6-5|TRBJ1-2|NA
CASSSRTAGGYTF
>NA|TRBV6-1|TRBJ2-7|NA
CASSLSGYEQYF
>NA|TRBV11-3|TRBJ2-1|TRBD2
CASSISGGLYNEQFF
>NA|TRBV18|TRBJ2-6|TRBD1
CASSRRATGHLSGANVLTF
>NA|TRBV4-2|TRBJ1-5|TRBD1
CASSHGTGEVQPQHF
>NA|TRBV25-1|TRBJ2-7|TRBD2
CASSVAGGPNEQYF
>NA|TRBV5-1|TRBJ1-6|NA
CASSLEADSPLHF
>NA|TRBV5-6|TRBJ1-5|NA
CASSWGPRQPQHF
>NA|TRBV4-2|TRBJ1-2|NA
CASSQLTQGIYGYTF
>NA|TRBV5-1|TRBJ2-3|NA
CASSLAPPADTQYF
>NA|TRBV11-2|TRBJ2-3|NA
CASSLDGGLLSTDTQYF
>NA|TRBV19|TRBJ2-3|NA
CASGKWGRTDTQYF
>NA|TRBV27|TRBJ2-1|TRBD2
CASSLAGAYNEQFF
>NA|TRBV5-8|TRBJ1-1|NA
CASSFRGYTEAFF
>NA|TRBV28|TRBJ1-1|NA
CASSRPTGSEAFF
>NA|TRBV5-1|TRBJ1-2|TRBD1
CASSLRGTGEPYGYTF
>NA|TRBV15|TRBJ2-7|NA
CATSSTLPDSSYEQYF
>NA|TRBV18|TRBJ2-2|NA
CASSLDSPRNTGELFF
>NA|TRBV6-5|TRBJ2-3|NA
CASSLTRLSTDTQYF
>NA|TRBV10-2|TRBJ1-5|TRBD1
CASSDYYTGGVINQPQHF
>NA|TRBV30|TRBJ1-1|NA
CAWSGQTEAFF
>few|TRBV24-1|TRBJ1-1|TRBD1
CATSDFKGARNTEAFF
>NA|TRBV5-1|TRBJ2-3|TRBD2
CASFLAGGTDTQYF
>NA|TRBV6-2/TRBV6-3|TRBJ1-4|NA
CASSYSLAGSGEKLFF
>NA|TRBV4-1|TRBJ1-3|NA
CASSQDNVAGGTIYF
>NA|TRBV28|TRBJ1-1|NA
CASTHGGIDATEAFF
>NA|TRBV28|TRBJ2-5|TRBD2
CASSFPRAGGLETQYF
>NA|TRBV5-1|TRBJ2-1|NA
CASSLGQANNEQFF
>once|TRBV14|TRBJ2-3|NA
CASSQVGGATDTQYF
>NA|TRBV10-3|TRBJ1-1|TRBD1
CAISSDRANTEAFF
>once|TRBV2|TRBJ1-1|NA
CASSVYRAPGAEAFF
>NA|TRBV2|TRBJ1-1|NA
CASSERGGAEAFF
>once|TRBV15|TRBJ2-2|NA
CATSRGVGETGELFF
>few|TRBV19|TRBJ1-3|NA
CASSMWSPGNTIYF
>NA|TRBV29-1|TRBJ1-3|NA
CSAWGGSGSGNTIYF
>NA|TRBV7-2|TRBJ1-5|NA
CASSSQGNQPQHF
>NA|TRBV5-1|TRBJ2-3|NA
CASSLVYSESTDTQYF
>NA|TRBV6-5|TRBJ2-4|TRBD1
CASSKWDRDKNIQYF
>NA|TRBV15|TRBJ1-6|NA
CATSRARGNNSPLHF
>NA|TRBV5-1|TRBJ2-7|TRBD1
CASSLGTGKSYEQYF
>NA|TRBV2|TRBJ2-7|NA
CASRGKGHPTSYEQYF
>NA|TRBV12-3/TRBV12-4|TRBJ1-1|NA
CASSSRGTEAFF
>once|TRBV19|TRBJ1-6|NA
CASSPGFNSPLHF
>NA|TRBV19|TRBJ1-5|TRBD1
CASSLGTGLQPQHF
>NA|TRBV9|TRBJ1-1|NA
CASSAPTADEAFF
>NA|TRBV11-3|TRBJ1-1|TRBD1
CASSPRTGGEAFF
>once|TRBV6-2/TRBV6-3|TRBJ1-1|TRBD1
CASSPTIQGARGTEAFF
>NA|TRBV29-1|TRBJ2-3|TRBD2
CSVPSGGGTDTQYF
>NA|TRBV5-5|TRBJ1-3|TRBD1
CASSLGDSSGNTIYF
>NA|TRBV6-5|TRBJ1-2|TRBD1
CASRPTGPGPYGYTF
>NA|TRBV4-1|TRBJ2-7|NA
CASSQDRGGGVTSYEQYF
>NA|TRBV7-7|TRBJ1-3|NA
CASSRTQGFGNTIYF
>NA|TRBV27|TRBJ2-3|TRBD2
CASRLASGDTQYF
>NA|TRBV7-3|TRBJ2-3|NA
CASSTGGWTDTQYF
>NA|TRBV5-1|TRBJ2-7|TRBD2
CASSASRGVYEQYF
>NA|TRBV19|TRBJ1-3|NA
CASSMPDSNTIYF